The 14 T cell receptor beta chains given below trace back to one sample, sequenced in a study of cytomegalovirus exposure and HLA in healthy donors. PCR involved 60 Vbeta and 13 Jbeta primers. TCRdb's copy holds only in-frame clones and misses some; the assay was immunoSEQ multiplex PCR. The sample gives 190,000 or so clones, over 65% of which show up once; roughly 0.095% is in the top ten. The sequenced material came from PBMCs. The receptors stem from a boy younger than 10 in good health and CMV-seronegative.

The V gene is TRBV2, the J gene TRBJ2-3; 10 bases align to TRBD2. Trimming removed 8 bases from V and 5 bases from J; junction bases left unmatched: 10. In germline, CDR1 is SNHLY, CDR2 FYNNEI. The CDR3 loop spans 15 amino acids. The CDR3 reads CASHSEASGRDTQYF. CDR3 in DNA: TGTGCCAGCCACTCCGAGGCTAGCGGGAGAGATACGCAGTATTTT.

The CDR3 protein is CAIRETGDTEAFF. CDR3 nucleotides: TGTGCCATCAGGGAGACAGGGGACACTGAAGCTTTCTTT. The rearrangement links TRBV10-3 to TRBJ1-1; 8 nucleotides line up with TRBD1. Germline lookup yields CDR1 ENHRY and CDR2 SYGVKD. This CDR3 has 13 residues. V shed 6 bases, J shed 3 bases, and the junction held 3 bases outside the gene matches.

The chain has TRBV6-1 and TRBJ2-1; D is perhaps TRBD2 (6 bases). Germline CDR1 and CDR2: MNHNS and SASEGT. Trimming took off 6 bases at V and 14 bases at J, with 23 bases between the two ends. CDR3 size: 14 residues. CDR3 amino acids: CASRATGTPSVEFF. The CDR3 nucleotides read TGTGCCAGCAGGGCCACCGGGACTCCATCCGTTGAGTTCTTC.

The genes are TRBV30 and TRBJ2-1, with D perhaps TRBD1 (6 bases). The CDR3 length is 13 residues. Germline V gene data show CDR1 as GTSNPN and CDR2 as SVGIG (reference sequence). CDR3 bases: TGTGCGGTGACAGGCCATTCGATGGGTGAGCAGTTCTTC. This codes for CAVTGHSMGEQFF.

The V gene is TRBV7-9, the J gene TRBJ2-3, with TRBD1 matching 8 bases. The germline CDR1 and CDR2 sequences are SEHNR and FQNEAQ (reference sequence). V shed 5 bases, J shed 0 bases, and the junction held 4 bases outside the gene matches. CDR3 length equals 15 residues. CDR3 sequence (DNA): TGTGCCAGCAGCGAATGGACAGGGAGCACAGATACGCAGTATTTT. It translates to CASSEWTGSTDTQYF.

In the case of this clone: One end of the junction is discordant with germline, which a read error may explain. This rearrangement joins TRBV7-7 to TRBJ2-1; the D is unclear. Germline V gene lookup returns CDR1 SSHAT and CDR2 FNYEAQ (reference sequence). The CDR3 runs to 13 residues. The CDR3 loop is CASSLGAYNEQFF. The CDR3 DNA reads TGTGCTAGCAGCTTAGGAGCGTACAATGAGCAGTTCTTC.

The V and J genes are TRBV7-3 and TRBJ2-7; 9 bases match TRBD1. The CDR3 consists of 14 residues. Germline trimming cut 9 bases from V and 3 bases from J; bases unmatched to any gene: 9. Germline V gene lookup returns CDR1 SGHTA and CDR2 FQGTGA. The CDR3, as DNA: TGTGCCAGGGGGGGGGACAGGGTCCACTACGAGCAGTACTTC. This encodes CARGGDRVHYEQYF. Filled out from reference TRBV7-3 and TRBJ2-7, the complete variable domain reads GAGVSQTPSNKVTEKGKYVELRCDPISGHTALYWYRQSLGQGPEFLIYFQGTGAADDSGLPNDRFFAVRPEGSVSTLKIQRTERGDSAVYLCARGGDRVHYEQYFGPGTRLTVT.

This clone was detected once. J is TRBJ2-3 and V is TRBV4-3; D might be TRBD2 (5 bases). V shed 0 bases and J shed 0 bases, with 10 bases lying between them. Germline CDR1 LGHNA, CDR2 YSLEER. This CDR3 region has 16 residues. Written as DNA, the CDR3 is TGCGCCAGCAGCCAAGATCTCCGGACTAGCACAGATACGCAGTATTTT. It specifies CASSQDLRTSTDTQYF.

The chain joins TRBV4-3 to TRBJ1-1, with 10 bases fitting TRBD1. Germline CDR1 is LGHNA and CDR2 is YSLEER. V was pared by 1 base and J by 6 bases, with 2 bases of the junction left unmatched. The CDR3 has 14 residues. CDR3 sequence reads: CASSQAGTGAEAFF. The CDR3 nucleotides read TGCGCCAGCAGCCAAGCCGGGACAGGGGCTGAAGCTTTCTTT.

The sample holds a few counts of this clone. The chain is built from TRBV21-1 and TRBJ2-1; TRBD2, the table's D call, lacks a check against the DNA. TRBV21-1 is a pseudogene segment. This CDR3 has 16 residues. The CDR3 DNA follows: TGTGCCAGCAGCAAATCGCGGTTGGGGGGGACAAATGAGCAGTTCTTC. Translating gives CASSKSRLGGTNEQFF.

This clone was counted once. The V call is TRBV21-1, the J call TRBJ2-5; no check of the table's D call, TRBD2, against the DNA was made. TRBV21-1 is tagged as a pseudogene. The CDR3 is made up of 17 amino acids. The DNA for the CDR3 is TGTGCCAGCAGCAAAGATGGAGTCAGATTCCTCAAAGAGACCCAGTACTTC. Amino acid sequence: CASSKDGVRFLKETQYF.

For this clone: The limits of the CDR3 on the DNA are not certain, so only TCRdb's listed CDR3 is given. The chain links TRBV6-4 to TRBJ2-5; the table's TRBD2 call for D was not verified on the DNA. Germline values: CDR1 MRHNA, CDR2 SNTAGT. The CDR3 contains 15 residues when both ends are counted. The CDR3 is CASSDFRGGRETQYF.

This clone was picked up a small number of times. This chain links TRBV6-6 with TRBJ2-5, with 10 bases aligning to TRBD1. Losses at the gene ends were 7 bases for V and 5 bases for J; bases not matched to a gene: 7. The germline gives CDR1 MNHNY, CDR2 SVGAGI (reference sequence). The CDR3 is 14 residues long. CDR3 sequence (DNA): TGTGCCAGCAACCAAAGGACAGGGGGGGAGACCCAGTACTTC. Translating gives CASNQRTGGETQYF.

V gene TRBV6-6 combines with J gene TRBJ2-7; perhaps TRBD1 as D (5 bases). Germline V CDR1 and CDR2: MNHNY, SVGAGI (reference sequence). Trimming left V 6 bases short and J 4 bases short, with 16 bases between. This CDR3 is 14 amino acids long. CDR3 protein: CASSPYKGPYEQYF. In DNA, the CDR3 is TGTGCCAGCAGCCCGTACAAGGGGCCTTACGAGCAGTACTTC.